This T cell receptor (beta chain) is from a study of long-term antiretroviral therapy in people with HIV. This clone showed up just a few times. What it binds is unknown. After removal of 0 bases from V and 5 bases from J, the junction contained 8 bases not matched to a gene. The germline V gene has CDR1 SGHNT and CDR2 YYREEE (reference sequence). This CDR3 spans 17 amino acids. Study results and limitations: It was observed that HIV repertoires exhibited narrower CDR3 length ranges than controls.

Investigators performed immunoSEQ version v3.0 at survey level. Method: immunoSEQ multiplex PCR; TCRdb's copy keeps in-frame clones and lacks some. The sample includes tens of thousands of clones, about four fifths of them seen just once. The J gene is TRBJ2-1, the V gene TRBV5-4, with 10 positions matching TRBD2. The sequence came from a man in his fifties or sixties with HIV. Sequenced here: unsorted PBMCs, sampled 3 years after starting antiretroviral therapy. The CDR3 nucleotides read TGTGCCAGCAGCTTGGCAGCGGGGGGGCGCTGGAACAATGAGCAGTTCTTC. As protein: CASSLAAGGRWNNEQFF.